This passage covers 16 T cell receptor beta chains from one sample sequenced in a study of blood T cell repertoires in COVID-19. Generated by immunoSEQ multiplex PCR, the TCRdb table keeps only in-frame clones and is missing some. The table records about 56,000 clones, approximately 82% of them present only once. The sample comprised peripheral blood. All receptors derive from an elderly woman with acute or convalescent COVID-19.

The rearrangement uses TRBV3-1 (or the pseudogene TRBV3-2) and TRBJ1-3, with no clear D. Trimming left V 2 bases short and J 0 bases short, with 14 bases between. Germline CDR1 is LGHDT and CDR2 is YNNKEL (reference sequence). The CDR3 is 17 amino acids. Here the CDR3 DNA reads TGTGCCAGCAGCCAAATCGTCCTGGGAGGCTCTGGAAACACCATATATTTT. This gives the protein CASSQIVLGGSGNTIYF.

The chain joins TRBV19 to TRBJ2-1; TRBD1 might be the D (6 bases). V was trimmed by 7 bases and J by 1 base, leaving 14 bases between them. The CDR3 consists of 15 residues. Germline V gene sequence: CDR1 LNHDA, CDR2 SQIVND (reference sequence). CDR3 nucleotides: TGTGCCAGTAAAGGGGGTAGGGAGTCCTACAATGAGCAGTTCTTC. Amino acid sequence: CASKGGRESYNEQFF.

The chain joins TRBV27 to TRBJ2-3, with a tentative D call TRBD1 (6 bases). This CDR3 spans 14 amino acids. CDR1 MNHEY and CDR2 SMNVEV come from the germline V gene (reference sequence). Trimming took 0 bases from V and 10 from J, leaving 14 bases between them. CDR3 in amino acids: CASSLSGTLNAQYF. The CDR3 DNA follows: TGTGCCAGCAGTTTATCAGGGACATTAAATGCGCAGTATTTT.

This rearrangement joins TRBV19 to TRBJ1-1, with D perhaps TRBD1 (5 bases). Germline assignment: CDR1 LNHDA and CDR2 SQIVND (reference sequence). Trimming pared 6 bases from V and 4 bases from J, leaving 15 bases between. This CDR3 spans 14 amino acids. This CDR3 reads CASRSHQGGTEAFF. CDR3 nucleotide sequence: TGTGCCAGTAGGAGCCACCAGGGTGGCACTGAAGCTTTCTTT. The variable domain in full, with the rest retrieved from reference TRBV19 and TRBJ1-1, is DGGITQSPKYLFRKEGQNVTLSCEQNLNHDAMYWYRQDPGQGLRLIYYSQIVNDFQKGDIAEGYSVSREKKESFPLTVTSAQKNPTAFYLCASRSHQGGTEAFFGQGTRLTVV.

CDR3: CASRTAPYQETQYF. The CDR3 DNA sequence: TGTGCCAGCAGGACAGCTCCGTACCAAGAGACCCAGTACTTC. This rearrangement joins TRBV27 to TRBJ2-5; D might be TRBD1 (5 bases). Germline V gene sequence: CDR1 MNHEY, CDR2 SMNVEV (reference sequence). V was shortened by 6 bases and J by 0 bases, with 11 bases between the two germline ends. CDR3 length equals 14 residues.

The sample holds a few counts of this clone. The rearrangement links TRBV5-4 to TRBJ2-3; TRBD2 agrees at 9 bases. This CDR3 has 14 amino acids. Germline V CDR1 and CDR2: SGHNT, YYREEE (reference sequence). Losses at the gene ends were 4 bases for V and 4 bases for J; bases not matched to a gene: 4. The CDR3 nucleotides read TGTGCCAGCAGCCCGGGACTAGCCGCAGATACGCAGTATTTT. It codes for CASSPGLAADTQYF.

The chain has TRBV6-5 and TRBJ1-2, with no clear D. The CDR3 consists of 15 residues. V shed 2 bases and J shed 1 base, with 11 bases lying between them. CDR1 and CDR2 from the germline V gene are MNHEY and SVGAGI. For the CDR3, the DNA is TGTGCCAGCAGTTACGGCCAGACAAATAACTATGGCTACACCTTC. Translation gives CASSYGQTNNYGYTF.

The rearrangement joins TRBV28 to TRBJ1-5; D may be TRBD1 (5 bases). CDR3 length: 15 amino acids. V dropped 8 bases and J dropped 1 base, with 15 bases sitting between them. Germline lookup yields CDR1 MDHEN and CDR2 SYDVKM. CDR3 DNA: TGTGCCAGCTCCCCACAGGTTCTGAGCAATCAGCCCCAGCATTTT. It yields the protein CASSPQVLSNQPQHF.

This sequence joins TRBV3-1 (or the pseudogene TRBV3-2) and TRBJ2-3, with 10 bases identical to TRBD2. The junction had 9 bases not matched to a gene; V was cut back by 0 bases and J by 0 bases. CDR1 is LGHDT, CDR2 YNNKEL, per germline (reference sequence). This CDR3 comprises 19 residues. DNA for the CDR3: TGTGCCAGCAGCCAAGATGTGGTAGCGGGAGGCCTAAGCACAGATACGCAGTATTTT. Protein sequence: CASSQDVVAGGLSTDTQYF.

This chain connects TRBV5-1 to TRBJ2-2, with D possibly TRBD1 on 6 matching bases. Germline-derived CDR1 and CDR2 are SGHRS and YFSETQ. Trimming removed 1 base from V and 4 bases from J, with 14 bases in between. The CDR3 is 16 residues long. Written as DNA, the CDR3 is TGCGCCAGCAGCTTGACCGGGACATCTAGCACCGGGGAGCTGTTTTTT. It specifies CASSLTGTSSTGELFF.

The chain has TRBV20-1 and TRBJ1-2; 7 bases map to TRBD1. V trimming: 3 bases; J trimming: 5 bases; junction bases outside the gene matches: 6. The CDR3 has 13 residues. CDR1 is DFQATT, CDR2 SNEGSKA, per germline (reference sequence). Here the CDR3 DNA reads TGCAGTGCTAGTGATGAGACAGGGTATGGCTACACCTTC. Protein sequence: CSASDETGYGYTF.

DNA for the CDR3: TGTGCAAGTCGCAAAATTAGAAGGCGGGGCGGAGACAATGAGCAGTTCTTC. Translated: CASRKIRRRGGDNEQFF. The chain employs TRBV12-2 and TRBJ2-1; the table's D call, TRBD2, has no DNA check behind it. TRBV12-2 is a listed pseudogene. The length of the CDR3 is 17 residues.

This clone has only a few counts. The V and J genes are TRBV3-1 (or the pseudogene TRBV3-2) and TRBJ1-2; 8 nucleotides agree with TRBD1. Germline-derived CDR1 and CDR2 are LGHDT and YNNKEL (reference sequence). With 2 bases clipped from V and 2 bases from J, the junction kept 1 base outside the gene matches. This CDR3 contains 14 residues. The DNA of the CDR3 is TGTGCCAGCAGCCAATGGACAGGGAACTATGGCTACACCTTC. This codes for CASSQWTGNYGYTF.

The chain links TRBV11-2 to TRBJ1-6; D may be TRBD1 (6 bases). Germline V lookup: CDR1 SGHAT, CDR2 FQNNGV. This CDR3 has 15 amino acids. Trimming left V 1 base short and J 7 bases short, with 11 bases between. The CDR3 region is CASSLGTGPNSPLHF. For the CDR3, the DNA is TGTGCCAGCAGCTTAGGTACAGGGCCGAATTCACCCCTCCACTTT. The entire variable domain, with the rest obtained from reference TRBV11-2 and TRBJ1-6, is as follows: EAGVAQSPRYKIIEKRQSVAFWCNPISGHATLYWYQQILGQGPKLLIQFQNNGVVDDSQLPKDRFSAERLKGVDSTLKIQPAKLEDSAVYLCASSLGTGPNSPLHFGNGTRLTVT.

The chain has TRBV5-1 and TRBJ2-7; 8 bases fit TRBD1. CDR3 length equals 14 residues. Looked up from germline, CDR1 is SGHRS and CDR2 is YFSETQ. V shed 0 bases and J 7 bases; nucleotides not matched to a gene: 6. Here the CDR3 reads CASSLGQGAKEQYF. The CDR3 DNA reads TGCGCCAGCAGCTTGGGCCAGGGGGCAAAGGAGCAGTACTTC.

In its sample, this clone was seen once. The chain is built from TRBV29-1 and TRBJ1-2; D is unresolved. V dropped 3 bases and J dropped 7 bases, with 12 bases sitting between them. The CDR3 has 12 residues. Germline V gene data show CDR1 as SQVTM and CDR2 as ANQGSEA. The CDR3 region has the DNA TGCAGCGTTGACATTACCTATTCTGGCTACACCTTC. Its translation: CSVDITYSGYTF.